This entry lists 8 T cell receptor beta chains sequenced from one sample in a study of response to subunit inactivated influenza vaccine. TCRdb fed the RT-PCR reads into MiXCR, producing one record per CDR3 protein. The sample records some 850,000 distinct CDR3 sequences, approximately 17% being singletons. Material: PBMCs from blood, obtained more than 4 days after vaccination. Every receptor here comes from a man between 50 and 59 years old who received an inactivated influenza vaccine.

This rearrangement joins TRBV24-1 to TRBJ2-1; TRBD1 aligns across 12 bases. This CDR3 spans 16 amino acids. V lost 3 bases, J lost 7 bases, and 6 bases stayed unmatched. The V gene's germline CDR1 is KGHDR and CDR2 SFDVKD. The CDR3 protein is CATSDRDRGLGNEQFF. CDR3 DNA: TGTGCCACCAGTGATCGGGACAGGGGGCTGGGTAATGAGCAGTTCTTC.

This chain links TRBV27 with TRBJ1-6; 8 bases align to TRBD1. The germline CDR1 and CDR2 sequences are MNHEY and SMNVEV (reference sequence). This CDR3 region has 16 residues. V lost 2 bases, J lost 7 bases, and 7 bases stayed unmatched. CDR3 loop: CASSLVGGQGNSPLHF. DNA for the CDR3: TGTGCCAGCAGTTTAGTGGGTGGACAGGGAAATTCACCCCTCCACTTT.

This clonotype was recorded many times. The gene calls are TRBV6-5 and TRBJ1-6, with 9 positions matching TRBD1. The CDR3 consists of 13 residues. Trimming cost V 6 bases and J 9 bases; bases outside gene matches: 3. Germline assignment: CDR1 MNHEY and CDR2 SVGAGI. This chain's CDR3 is CASSWGQGSPLHF. The CDR3 DNA follows: TGTGCCAGCAGCTGGGGACAGGGTTCACCCCTCCACTTT.

This chain connects TRBV5-1 to TRBJ2-5; D may match TRBD1 or TRBD2 (5 bases each). V lost 5 bases, J lost 4 bases, and 18 bases lay in between. Germline lookup yields CDR1 SGHRS and CDR2 YFSETQ. This CDR3 is 15 amino acids long. Written as DNA, the CDR3 is TGCGCCAGCAGGGAAGCCGGACTTGGGGGAGAGACCCAGTACTTC. It is translated as CASREAGLGGETQYF.

The genes are TRBV28 and TRBJ2-2; no clear D gene. This CDR3 has 15 amino acids. CDR1 is MDHEN, CDR2 SYDVKM, per germline. V was trimmed by 7 bases and J by 1 base, leaving 13 bases between them. In DNA form, the CDR3 reads TGTGCCAGCATTCCCCCCTGGCAGAACACCGGGGAGCTGTTTTTT. It translates to CASIPPWQNTGELFF.

The chain combines TRBV7-9 with TRBJ2-7; D might be TRBD1 (5 bases). Germline CDR1 SEHNR, CDR2 FQNEAQ (reference sequence). This CDR3 spans 13 amino acids. V was cut by 5 bases and J by 2 bases, with 10 bases left in between. CDR3 sequence: CASSNDRTYEQYF. The DNA for the CDR3 is TGTGCCAGCAGCAATGACAGAACCTACGAGCAGTACTTC.

The chain couples TRBV6-1 to TRBJ2-3, with D tentatively TRBD1 (6 bases). The CDR3 is made up of 14 amino acids. CDR1 is MNHNS and CDR2 is SASEGT in the germline V gene. The germline V and J ends were trimmed by 10 bases and 0 bases, with 14 bases remaining between them. The CDR3 protein is CATRDKTSTDTQYF. The CDR3 DNA reads TGTGCCACCCGGGACAAAACTAGCACAGATACGCAGTATTTT.

This chain links TRBV4-3 with TRBJ2-1, with D perhaps TRBD2 (6 bases). CDR3 size: 14 residues. Germline CDR1 LGHNA, CDR2 YSLEER. Trimming took 8 bases from V and 0 from J, leaving 11 bases between them. CDR3 in DNA: TGCGCCAGCGGCGGGGCTAGCTCCTACAATGAGCAGTTCTTC. Translated: CASGGASSYNEQFF.